The clone carrying this T cell receptor beta chain was counted ten times or more. The antigen is not known. The data originate from a study of blood T cells in healthy people across ages. General study findings and limits: A strong correlation was seen between TCR beta diversity and naive T cell percentage. Nothing was known about donor CMV status, and this possibly confounded expanded clonotype changes.

Sample-barcoded 5' priming and a J-beta primer mix drove a second PCR of about 6 to 12 cycles. From the 5' RACE reads, TCRdb called clonotypes with MiXCR, one entry per CDR3 protein. Among 1 million to 1.2 million distinct CDR3 sequences listed, roughly two fifths were seen once. The CDR3 extends over 13 amino acids. The germline V and J ends were trimmed by 2 bases and 8 bases, with 12 bases remaining between them. The sequenced sample was blood. This receptor was identified in a young man in good health. The chain links TRBV12-3 or TRBV12-4 to TRBJ1-2; D uncertain. The CDR3 sequence is CASSLLFPNGYTF. The CDR3 coding sequence is TGTGCCAGCAGTTTATTATTCCCCAACGGCTACACCTTC.